The 18 T cell receptor beta chains below were found in one sample sequenced in a study of post-analysis software for immune sequencing data. Their antigens are not known. Study-wide results and limits: Patients carried roughly 5 TRBV segments more frequently than controls did, and TRBV5-6, TRBV5-1 and TRBV20-1 were among them.

Prepared TCR beta cDNA libraries contained unique molecular identifiers. MiXCR, applied by TCRdb to the PCR reads, yields one record per CDR3 protein. The table has under 650,000 distinct CDR3 sequences, roughly 47% seen once. Source material: blood. The receptors here all came from a girl aged 10-17 years with multiple sclerosis.

This sequence joins TRBV27 and TRBJ2-3; TRBD2 might be the D (6 bases). Looked up from germline, CDR1 is MNHEY and CDR2 is SMNVEV (reference sequence). V was clipped by 5 bases and J by 2 bases, with 17 bases between them. This CDR3 is built from 16 residues. The CDR3, as DNA: TGTGCCAGCAGTCCCGGGGGAGCGGGTAACACAGATACGCAGTATTTT. Protein product: CASSPGGAGNTDTQYF.

V gene TRBV11-1 combines with J gene TRBJ1-1; 7 bases match TRBD1. J was trimmed by 10 bases and V by 5 bases; bases with no gene match: 16. The germline gives CDR1 SGHAT, CDR2 FQDESV (reference sequence). The CDR3 totals 15 residues. CDR3: CASSPAGRGRERAFF. Written as DNA, the CDR3 is TGTGCCAGCAGCCCCGCGGGGAGGGGGCGCGAAAGAGCTTTCTTT.

This rearrangement joins TRBV2 to TRBJ2-4; 8 bases align to TRBD1. The J call is doubtful: the DNA matches TRBJ2-7 better. The CDR3 spans 14 residues. CDR1 is SNHLY and CDR2 is FYNNEI in the germline V gene. The DNA of the CDR3 is TGTGCCAGCAGCGCGGACAGGGACTCCTACGAGCAGTACTTC. Translation gives CASSADRDSYEQYF.

J is TRBJ1-2 and V is TRBV7-2, with TRBD1 matching 8 bases. Germline-derived CDR1 and CDR2 are SGHTA and FQGNSA. This CDR3 has 15 amino acids. With 4 bases clipped from V and 5 bases from J, the junction kept 9 bases outside the gene matches. Here the CDR3 reads CASSWPGGWGYGYTF. CDR3 in DNA: TGTGCCAGCAGCTGGCCAGGGGGCTGGGGTTATGGCTACACCTTC.

V is TRBV4-1 and J is TRBJ1-5; 9 bases map to TRBD1. V was clipped by 4 bases and J by 7 bases; unmatched bases: 8. Germline lookup yields CDR1 MGHRA and CDR2 YSYEKL. This CDR3 comprises 15 residues. In DNA, the CDR3 is TGCGCCAGCAGCCTCCGACAGGGGGTGGGACAGCCCCAGCATTTT. Translated: CASSLRQGVGQPQHF.

The rearrangement links TRBV15 to TRBJ2-7; 7 nucleotides align to TRBD2. There are 14 residues in the CDR3. The trim removed 6 bases at V and 6 bases at J, leaving 11 bases unmatched. Germline CDR1 reads LNHNV; CDR2 reads YYDKDF (reference sequence). CDR3 coding DNA: TGTGCCACCAGACCTCAACCGGGAGGAGGCGAGCAGTACTTC. Its translation is CATRPQPGGGEQYF.

The chain links TRBV3-1 to TRBJ2-3; 15 bases fit TRBD2. This CDR3 is 16 amino acids long. J lost 5 bases, V lost 6 bases, and 6 bases had no gene match. Germline V lookup: CDR1 LGHDT, CDR2 YNNKEL (reference sequence). The CDR3 sequence: CASSAGLAGGGDTQYF. The CDR3 DNA reads TGTGCCAGCAGTGCGGGACTAGCGGGGGGTGGAGATACGCAGTATTTT.

V gene TRBV5-1 combines with J gene TRBJ1-2, with a possible D match to TRBD1 (5 bases). This CDR3 region has 12 residues. V was clipped by 4 bases and J by 10 bases, with 14 bases between them. Germline CDR1 is SGHRS and CDR2 is YFSETQ. The CDR3 DNA sequence: TGCGCCAGCAGCATTAGTACAGGCCTCTACACCTTC. Translating it yields CASSISTGLYTF.

In this sample, this clonotype turned up many times. CDR3: CASSSEGTSDEQFF. DNA for the CDR3: TGTGCCAGCAGTTCGGAAGGGACTTCGGATGAGCAGTTCTTC. J is TRBJ2-1 and V is TRBV6-6, with D possibly being TRBD2 (6 bases). The CDR3 is 14 residues long. Looked up from germline, CDR1 is MNHNY and CDR2 is SVGAGI (reference sequence). Deletions cut 4 bases from V and 8 bases from J, with 15 bases between.

This rearrangement joins TRBV5-1 to TRBJ2-7; no firm D call. The CDR3 consists of 13 residues. Germline CDR1 SGHRS, CDR2 YFSETQ. Trimming removed 4 bases at V and 1 base at J, with 9 bases between. DNA for the CDR3: TGCGCCAGCAGCATTACAGCATCCTACGAGCAGTACTTC. Its protein is CASSITASYEQYF.

The V and J genes are TRBV10-3 and TRBJ2-5; TRBD1 agrees at 7 bases. The CDR3 contains 14 residues. CDR1 is ENHRY and CDR2 is SYGVKD in the germline V gene. Unmatched junction bases numbered 7, after V lost 4 bases and J lost 5 bases. CDR3 protein: CAISGPGQMETQYF. CDR3 bases: TGTGCCATCAGTGGTCCGGGACAGATGGAGACCCAGTACTTC.

This clonotype showed up many times. The chain carries TRBV7-2 and TRBJ2-1, with D hard to call. V was pared by 3 bases and J by 4 bases, with 7 bases between. The CDR3 runs to 13 residues. CDR1 and CDR2 (germline): SGHTA, FQGNSA. CDR3 region: CASSLVVYNEQFF. In DNA, the CDR3 is TGTGCCAGCAGCTTGGTGGTTTACAATGAGCAGTTCTTC.

This clonotype was seen only a few times. This chain connects TRBV5-1 to TRBJ2-1; a possible D gene is TRBD2 (5 bases). Deletions cut 5 bases from V and 0 bases from J, with 15 bases between. The germline CDR1 and CDR2 sequences are SGHRS and YFSETQ. This CDR3 is 16 amino acids long. The CDR3 DNA follows: TGCGCCAGCAGTGGAACAAGCGGAATCTCCTACAATGAGCAGTTCTTC. It yields the protein CASSGTSGISYNEQFF.

Here the CDR3 reads CASSSAGNLNEKLFF. The CDR3 DNA is TGTGCCAGCAGCTCAGCCGGGAACCTTAATGAAAAACTGTTTTTT. The chain couples TRBV7-9 to TRBJ1-4, with D uncertain. CDR1 and CDR2 from the germline V gene are SEHNR and FQNEAQ (reference sequence). The CDR3 has 15 amino acids. Trimming pared 4 bases from V and 4 bases from J, leaving 13 bases between.

This sequence joins TRBV12-3 or TRBV12-4 and TRBJ1-3, with D hard to call. CDR3 length: 17 residues. Trimming pared 2 bases from V and 0 bases from J, leaving 14 bases between. The CDR3 DNA reads TGTGCCAGCAGTTTACCATCCCTTTCCGTCTCTGGAAACACCATATATTTT. Protein: CASSLPSLSVSGNTIYF.

This chain joins TRBV11-2 and TRBJ2-3, with 7 bases that match TRBD2. Germline assignment: CDR1 SGHAT and CDR2 FQNNGV. Losses at the gene ends were 3 bases for V and 6 bases for J; bases not matched to a gene: 12. This CDR3 region has 16 residues. The CDR3, as DNA: TGTGCCAGCAGCTTCCGCGCGGGGGATAGAGGGGATACGCAGTATTTT. This encodes CASSFRAGDRGDTQYF.

This sequence joins TRBV20-1 and TRBJ2-1, with 7 bases lining up with TRBD1. The J segment lost 8 bases and the V segment lost 5 bases, leaving 15 bases of the junction unmatched. CDR1 is DFQATT, CDR2 SNEGSKA, per germline (reference sequence). The CDR3 sequence is 15 residues long. In DNA, the CDR3 is TGCAGTGCTCCTAATAGGGCAGGGGGACGGGATGAGCAGTTCTTC. Translation gives CSAPNRAGGRDEQFF.

This clonotype was counted between two and nine times. The V gene is TRBV6-6, the J gene TRBJ2-3, with a possible D match to TRBD2 (5 bases). CDR1 and CDR2 (germline): MNHNY, SVGAGI (reference sequence). Trimming removed 4 bases at V and 1 base at J, with 12 bases between. The CDR3 contains 15 residues. CDR3 in amino acids: CASSSRLPRTDTQYF. Written as DNA, the CDR3 is TGTGCCAGCAGTTCCCGACTACCCCGCACAGATACGCAGTATTTT.